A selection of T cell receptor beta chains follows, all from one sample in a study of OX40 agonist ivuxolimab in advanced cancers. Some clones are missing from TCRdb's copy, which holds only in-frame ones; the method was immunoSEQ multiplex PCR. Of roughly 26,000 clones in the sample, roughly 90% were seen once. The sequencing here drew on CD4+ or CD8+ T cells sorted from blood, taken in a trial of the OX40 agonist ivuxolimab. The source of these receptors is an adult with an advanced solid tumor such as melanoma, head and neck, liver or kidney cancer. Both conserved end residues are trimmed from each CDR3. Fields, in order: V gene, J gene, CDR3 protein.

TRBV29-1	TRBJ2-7	SVGGTGETYEQY
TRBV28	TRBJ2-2	ASGATNTGELF
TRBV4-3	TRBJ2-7	ASSQDNEGRTYEQY
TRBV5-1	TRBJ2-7	ASSLESGGEQY
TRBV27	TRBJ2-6	ASSTIRTVSGANVLT
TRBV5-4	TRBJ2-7	ASSLEHYEQY
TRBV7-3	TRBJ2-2	ASSRSRGTVNTGELF
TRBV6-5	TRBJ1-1	ASSERIDMNTEAF
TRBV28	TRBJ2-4	ASSLSPGTIQY
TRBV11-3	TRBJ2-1	ASSRRLAGNEQF
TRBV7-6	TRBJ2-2	ASSLLAGARTGELF
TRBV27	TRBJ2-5	ASSSGTGGFETQY
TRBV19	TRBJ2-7	ASSPAASYEQY
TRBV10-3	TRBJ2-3	AIGGLAGGADTQY
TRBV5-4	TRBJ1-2	ASTPGTGHYGYT
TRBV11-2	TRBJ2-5	ASSSQGAETQY
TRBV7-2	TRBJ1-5	ASQEGNQPQH
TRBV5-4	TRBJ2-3	ASSLISDTQY
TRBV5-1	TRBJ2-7	ASSGLSYEQY
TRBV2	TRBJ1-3	ASIDSSGNTIY
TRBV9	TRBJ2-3	ASSGSAGGPGDTQY
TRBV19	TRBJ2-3	ASSSGQGVDTQY
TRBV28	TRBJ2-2	ASSTLYGDRRAGELF
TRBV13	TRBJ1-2	ASSPRTPEDGYT
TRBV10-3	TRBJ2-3	AISPQGAYSTDTQY
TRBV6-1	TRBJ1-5	ASSERQDQPQH
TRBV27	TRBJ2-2	ASSWGAFTGELF
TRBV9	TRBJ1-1	ASSGTGQGGTEAF
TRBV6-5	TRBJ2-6	ASSYGTGAGANVLT
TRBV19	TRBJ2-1	ASSIGKNSYNEQF
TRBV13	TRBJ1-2	ASSLEGAGSYGYT
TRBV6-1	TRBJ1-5	ASSDHEMSSVQPQH
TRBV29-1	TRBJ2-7	SVLDGGYYEQY
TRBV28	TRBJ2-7	ASSFPGAYEQY
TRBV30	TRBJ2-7	AWSVDRNYEQY
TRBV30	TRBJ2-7	AWSAASGAYEQY
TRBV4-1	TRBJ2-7	ASSRAPDRSSYEQY
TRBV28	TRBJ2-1	ASSLSGGNYNEQF
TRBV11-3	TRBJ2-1	ASSFGTSDADEQF
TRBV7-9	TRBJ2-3	ASSLGGTPSTDTQY
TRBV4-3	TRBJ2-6	ASSPASGANVLT
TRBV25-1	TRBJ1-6	ASSGETGGVTPLH
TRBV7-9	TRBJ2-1	ASSSGVRDDEQF
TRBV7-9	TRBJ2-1	ASSPRVASGGNYNEQF
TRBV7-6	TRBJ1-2	ASSTRTGLGYGYT
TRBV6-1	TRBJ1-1	ASSELTANTEAF
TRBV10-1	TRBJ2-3	ASSEYPGAMEDTQY
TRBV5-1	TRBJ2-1	ASSLSGGFYNEQF
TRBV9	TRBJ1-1	ASSVGALTTEAF